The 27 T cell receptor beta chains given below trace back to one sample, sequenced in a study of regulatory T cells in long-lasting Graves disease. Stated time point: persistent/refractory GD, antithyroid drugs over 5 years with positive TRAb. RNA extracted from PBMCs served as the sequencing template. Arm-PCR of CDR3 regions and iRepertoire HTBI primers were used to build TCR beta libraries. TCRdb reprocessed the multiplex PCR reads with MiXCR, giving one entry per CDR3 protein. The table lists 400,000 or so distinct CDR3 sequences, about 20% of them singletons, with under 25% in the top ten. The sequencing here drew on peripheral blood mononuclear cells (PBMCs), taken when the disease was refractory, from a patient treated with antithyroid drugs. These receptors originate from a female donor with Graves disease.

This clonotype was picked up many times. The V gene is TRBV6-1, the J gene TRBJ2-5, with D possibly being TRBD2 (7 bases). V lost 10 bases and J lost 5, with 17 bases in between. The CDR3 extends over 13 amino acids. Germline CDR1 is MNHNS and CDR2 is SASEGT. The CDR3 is CATTTGGVETQYF. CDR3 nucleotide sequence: TGTGCCACCACGACGGGGGGCGTGGAGACCCAGTACTTC.

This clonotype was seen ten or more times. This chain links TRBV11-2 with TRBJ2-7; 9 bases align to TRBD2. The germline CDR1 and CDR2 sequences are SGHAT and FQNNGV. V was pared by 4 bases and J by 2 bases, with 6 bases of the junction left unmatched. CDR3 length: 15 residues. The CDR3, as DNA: TGTGCCAGCAGCTCCCGGTTAGCGGGAGCCTACGAGCAGTACTTC. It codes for CASSSRLAGAYEQYF.

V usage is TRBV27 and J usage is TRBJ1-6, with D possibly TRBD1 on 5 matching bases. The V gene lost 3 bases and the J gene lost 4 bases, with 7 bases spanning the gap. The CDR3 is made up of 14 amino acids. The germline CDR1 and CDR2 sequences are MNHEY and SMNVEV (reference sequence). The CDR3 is CASSFRGYNSPLHF. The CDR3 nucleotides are TGTGCCAGCAGTTTCCGGGGGTATAATTCACCCCTCCACTTT.

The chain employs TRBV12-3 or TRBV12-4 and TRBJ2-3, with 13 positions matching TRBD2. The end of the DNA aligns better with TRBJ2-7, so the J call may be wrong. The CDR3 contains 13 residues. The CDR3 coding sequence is TGTGCCAGCGGGACTAGCGGGGTCCACGAGCAGTACTTC. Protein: CASGTSGVHEQYF.

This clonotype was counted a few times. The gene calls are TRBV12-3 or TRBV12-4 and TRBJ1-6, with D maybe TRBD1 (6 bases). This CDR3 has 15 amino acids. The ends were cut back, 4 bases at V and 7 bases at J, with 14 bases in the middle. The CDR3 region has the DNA TGTGCCAGCAGTTGGGGCGACAGGCGGAATTCACCCCTCCACTTT. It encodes CASSWGDRRNSPLHF.

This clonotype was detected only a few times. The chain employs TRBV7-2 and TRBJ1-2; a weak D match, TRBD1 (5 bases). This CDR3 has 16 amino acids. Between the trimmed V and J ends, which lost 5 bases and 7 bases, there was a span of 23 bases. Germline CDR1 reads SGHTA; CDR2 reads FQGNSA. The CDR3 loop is CASSPPNSGTGGGYTF. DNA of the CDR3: TGTGCCAGCAGCCCGCCAAATTCCGGGACGGGAGGTGGCTACACCTTC.

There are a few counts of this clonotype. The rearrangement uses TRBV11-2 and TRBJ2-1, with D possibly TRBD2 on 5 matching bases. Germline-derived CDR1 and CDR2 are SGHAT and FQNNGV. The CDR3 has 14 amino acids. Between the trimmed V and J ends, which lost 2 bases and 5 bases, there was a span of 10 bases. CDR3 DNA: TGTGCCAGCAGCTTAAGCGGATTTGACAATGAGCAGTTCTTC. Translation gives CASSLSGFDNEQFF.

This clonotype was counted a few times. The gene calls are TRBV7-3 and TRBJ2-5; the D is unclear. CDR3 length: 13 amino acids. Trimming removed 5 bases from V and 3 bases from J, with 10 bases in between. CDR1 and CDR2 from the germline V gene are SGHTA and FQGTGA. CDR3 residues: CASSRSREETQYF. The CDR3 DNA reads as TGTGCCAGCAGCCGGTCCCGTGAAGAGACCCAGTACTTC.

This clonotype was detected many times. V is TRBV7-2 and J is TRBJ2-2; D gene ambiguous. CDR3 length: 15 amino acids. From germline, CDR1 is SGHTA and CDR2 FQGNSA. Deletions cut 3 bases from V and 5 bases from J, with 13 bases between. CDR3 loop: CASSFVAGWTGELFF. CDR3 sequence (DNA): TGTGCCAGCAGCTTTGTAGCAGGATGGACCGGGGAGCTGTTTTTT.

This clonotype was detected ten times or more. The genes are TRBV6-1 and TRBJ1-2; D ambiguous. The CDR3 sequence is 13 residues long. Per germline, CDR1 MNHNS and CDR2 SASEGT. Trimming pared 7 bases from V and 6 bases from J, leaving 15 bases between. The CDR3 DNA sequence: TGTGCCAGCACCCGGCGGGATTTTGATGGCTACACCTTC. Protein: CASTRRDFDGYTF.

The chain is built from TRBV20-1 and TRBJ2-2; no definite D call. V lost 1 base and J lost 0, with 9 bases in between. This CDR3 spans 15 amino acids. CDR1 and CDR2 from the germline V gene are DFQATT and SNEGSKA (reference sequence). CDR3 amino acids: CSARVAGTNTGELFF. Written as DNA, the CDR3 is TGCAGTGCTAGAGTCGCTGGAACGAACACCGGGGAGCTGTTTTTT.

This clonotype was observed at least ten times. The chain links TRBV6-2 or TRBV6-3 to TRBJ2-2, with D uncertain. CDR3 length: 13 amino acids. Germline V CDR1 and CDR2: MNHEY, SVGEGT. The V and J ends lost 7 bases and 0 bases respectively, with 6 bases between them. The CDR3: CASKVPNTGELFF. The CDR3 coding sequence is TGTGCCAGCAAGGTTCCGAACACCGGGGAGCTGTTTTTT.

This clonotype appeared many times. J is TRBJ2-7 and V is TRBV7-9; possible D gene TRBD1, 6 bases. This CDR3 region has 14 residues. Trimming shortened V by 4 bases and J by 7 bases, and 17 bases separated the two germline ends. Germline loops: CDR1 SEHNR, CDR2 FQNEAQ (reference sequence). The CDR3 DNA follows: TGTGCCAGCAGCTCAGAGGACCAGGGGATAGAGCAGTACTTC. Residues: CASSSEDQGIEQYF.

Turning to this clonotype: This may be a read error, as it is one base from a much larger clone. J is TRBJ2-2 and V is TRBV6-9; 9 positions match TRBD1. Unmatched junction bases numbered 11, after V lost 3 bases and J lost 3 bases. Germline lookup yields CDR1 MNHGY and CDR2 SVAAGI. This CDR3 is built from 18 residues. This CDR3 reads CASSYPRTGQGDTGELFF. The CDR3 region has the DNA TGTGCCAGCAGTTACCCTCGAACGGGACAGGGTGACACCGGGGAGCTGTTTTTT.

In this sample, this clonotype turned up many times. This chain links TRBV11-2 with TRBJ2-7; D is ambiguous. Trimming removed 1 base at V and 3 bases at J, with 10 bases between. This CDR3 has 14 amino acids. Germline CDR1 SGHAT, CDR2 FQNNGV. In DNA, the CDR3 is TGTGCCAGCAGCTTAGTCCAGAGCCGCTACGAGCAGTACTTC. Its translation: CASSLVQSRYEQYF. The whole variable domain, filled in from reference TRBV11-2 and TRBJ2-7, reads EAGVAQSPRYKIIEKRQSVAFWCNPISGHATLYWYQQILGQGPKLLIQFQNNGVVDDSQLPKDRFSAERLKGVDSTLKIQPAKLEDSAVYLCASSLVQSRYEQYFGPGTRLTVT.

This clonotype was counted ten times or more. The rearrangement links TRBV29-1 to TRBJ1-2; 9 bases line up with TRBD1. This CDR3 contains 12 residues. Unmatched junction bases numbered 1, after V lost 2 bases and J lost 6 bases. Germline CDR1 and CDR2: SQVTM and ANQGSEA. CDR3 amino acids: CSVERDRDGYTF. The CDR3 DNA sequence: TGCAGCGTTGAACGGGACAGGGATGGCTACACCTTC.

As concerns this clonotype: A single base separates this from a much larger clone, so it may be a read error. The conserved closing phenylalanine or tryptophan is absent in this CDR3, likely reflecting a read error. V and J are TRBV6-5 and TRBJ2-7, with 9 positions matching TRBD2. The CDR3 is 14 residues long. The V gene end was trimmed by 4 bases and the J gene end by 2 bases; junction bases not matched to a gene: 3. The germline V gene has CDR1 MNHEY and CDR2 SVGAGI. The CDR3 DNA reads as TGTGCCAGCAGTTTCAGCGGGAGGACCTACGAGCAGTACCTC. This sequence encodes CASSFSGRTYEQYL.

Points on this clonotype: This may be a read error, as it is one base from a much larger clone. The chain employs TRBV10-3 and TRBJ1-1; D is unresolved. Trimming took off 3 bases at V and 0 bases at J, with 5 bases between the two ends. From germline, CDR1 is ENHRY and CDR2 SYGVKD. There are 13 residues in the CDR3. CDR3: CAISEPMNTEAFF. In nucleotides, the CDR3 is TGTGCCATCAGTGAACCTATGAACACTGAAGCTTTCTTT.

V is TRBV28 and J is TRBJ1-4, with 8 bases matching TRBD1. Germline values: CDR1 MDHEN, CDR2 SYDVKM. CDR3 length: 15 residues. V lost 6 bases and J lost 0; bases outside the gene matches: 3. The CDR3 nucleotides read TGTGCCAGCAGCAGACAGGGGACAACTAATGAAAAACTGTTTTTT. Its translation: CASSRQGTTNEKLFF.

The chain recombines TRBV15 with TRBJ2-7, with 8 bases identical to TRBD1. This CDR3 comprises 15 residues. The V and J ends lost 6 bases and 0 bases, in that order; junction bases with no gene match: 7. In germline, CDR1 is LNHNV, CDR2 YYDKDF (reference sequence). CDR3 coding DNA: TGTGCCACCAGAACCGCCGGGACAGGCTCCTACGAGCAGTACTTC. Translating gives CATRTAGTGSYEQYF.

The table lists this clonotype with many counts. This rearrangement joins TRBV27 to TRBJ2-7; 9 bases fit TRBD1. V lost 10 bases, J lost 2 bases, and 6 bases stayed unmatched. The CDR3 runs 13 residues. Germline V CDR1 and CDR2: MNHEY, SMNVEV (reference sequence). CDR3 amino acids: CATWRQGAYEQYF. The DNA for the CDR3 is TGTGCCACCTGGAGACAGGGGGCCTACGAGCAGTACTTC.

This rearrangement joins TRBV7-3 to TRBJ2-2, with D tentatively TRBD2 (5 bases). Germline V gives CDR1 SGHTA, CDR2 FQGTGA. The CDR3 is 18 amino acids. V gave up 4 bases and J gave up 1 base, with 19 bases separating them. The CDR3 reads CASSSFGVAARNTGELFF. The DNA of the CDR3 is TGTGCCAGCAGCTCCTTCGGGGTGGCAGCGAGGAACACCGGGGAGCTGTTTTTT.

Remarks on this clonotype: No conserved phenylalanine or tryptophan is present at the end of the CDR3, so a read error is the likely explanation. The CDR3 sequence: CAWGWGSQETQYL. DNA of the CDR3: TGTGCCTGGGGCTGGGGCAGTCAAGAGACCCAGTACCTC. The chain employs TRBV30 and TRBJ2-5; TRBD1 might be the D (5 bases). Trimming left V 5 bases short and J 2 bases short, with 12 bases between. This CDR3 comprises 13 residues. CDR1 GTSNPN and CDR2 SVGIG come from the germline V gene (reference sequence).

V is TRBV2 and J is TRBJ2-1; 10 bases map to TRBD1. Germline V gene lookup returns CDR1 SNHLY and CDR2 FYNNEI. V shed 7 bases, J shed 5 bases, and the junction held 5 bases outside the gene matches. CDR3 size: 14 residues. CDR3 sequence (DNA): TGTGCCAGCACGGGGACAGGGGCAAACAATGAGCAGTTCTTC. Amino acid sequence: CASTGTGANNEQFF. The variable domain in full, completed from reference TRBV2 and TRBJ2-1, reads EPEVTQTPSHQVTQMGQEVILRCVPISNHLYFYWYRQILGQKVEFLVSFYNNEISEKSEIFDDQFSVERPDGSNFTLKIRSTKLEDSAMYFCASTGTGANNEQFFGPGTRLTVL.

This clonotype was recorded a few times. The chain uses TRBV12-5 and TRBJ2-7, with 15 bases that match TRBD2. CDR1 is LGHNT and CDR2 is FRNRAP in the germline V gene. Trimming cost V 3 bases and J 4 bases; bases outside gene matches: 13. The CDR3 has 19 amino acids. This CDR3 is CASGFWGGLAGGRKYEQYF. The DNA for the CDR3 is TGTGCTAGTGGTTTCTGGGGGGGACTAGCGGGAGGCCGCAAATACGAGCAGTACTTC. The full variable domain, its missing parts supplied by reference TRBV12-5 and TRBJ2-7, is DARVTQTPRHKVTEMGQEVTMRCQPILGHNTVFWYRQTMMQGLELLAYFRNRAPLDDSGMPKDRFSAEMPDATLATLKIQPSEPRDSAVYFCASGFWGGLAGGRKYEQYFGPGTRLTVT.

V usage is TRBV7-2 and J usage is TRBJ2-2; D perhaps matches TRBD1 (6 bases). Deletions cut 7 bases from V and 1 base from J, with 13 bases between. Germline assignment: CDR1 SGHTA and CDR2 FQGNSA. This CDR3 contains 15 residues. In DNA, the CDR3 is TGTGCCAGCATCACCAGACAGGAGAACACCGGGGAGCTGTTTTTT. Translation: CASITRQENTGELFF.

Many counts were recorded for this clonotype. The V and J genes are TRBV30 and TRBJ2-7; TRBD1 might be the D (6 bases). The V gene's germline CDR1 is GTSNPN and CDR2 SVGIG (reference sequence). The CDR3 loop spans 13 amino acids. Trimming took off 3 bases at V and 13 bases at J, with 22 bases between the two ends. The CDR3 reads CAWSPGTSLGQYF. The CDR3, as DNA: TGTGCCTGGAGCCCCGGGACAAGCTTAGGGCAATACTTC.